The source of this T cell receptor (beta chain) is a study of a mutant IDH1 vaccine in newly diagnosed glioma. Study-level background: Treated patients had a mean age of 40.4 years and an approximately 60% male, around 38% female split. Whole-study results and caveats: Variations in leading peripheral T cell clonotypes appeared to have no connection with pseudoprogression.

The time point was: baseline, week 1 (first vaccination visit). Treatment specified: pre-vaccination baseline after standard-of-care therapy. The donors' diagnosis was new WHO grade 3 or 4 astrocytoma that was IDH1-mutant and ATRX-lost. Clones were read by immunoSEQ multiplex PCR, and TCRdb kept only the in-frame ones, dropping some. The sample carries 15,000 or so clones, roughly 95% recorded once. In germline, CDR1 is MNHNS, CDR2 SASEGT. The CDR3 covers 13 residues. Between the trimmed V and J ends, which lost 7 bases and 2 bases, there was a span of 11 bases. Remarks on this clone: The target antigen is unknown.

This chain uses TRBV6-1 with TRBJ1-1; D remains unclear. The sequence was obtained from a woman aged 18-30 years with glioma. Some clones in this sample may be carry-over from other donors' samples. Sequences were derived from peripheral blood mononuclear cells (PBMCs), sampled from a glioma patient treated with radiotherapy, temozolomide or both. In DNA, the CDR3 is TGTGCCAGCATAGTAGGTATCAACACTGAAGCTTTCTTT. The encoded protein is CASIVGINTEAFF.